This T cell receptor beta chain emerged from a study of T cell repertoires in cytomegalovirus infection. Broader study findings: Cumulative frequency of public TCR beta families picked out carriers of CMV plus the relevant HLA.

Trimming took off 6 bases at V and 7 bases at J, with 19 bases between the two ends. CDR1 and CDR2 (germline): SGHTA, FQGNSA. The CDR3 extends over 15 amino acids. TCRdb reanalysed the reads using MiXCR and keeps one entry per CDR3 protein. The data hold around 530,000 distinct CDR3 sequences, with around 27% observed a single time. Notes on this clonotype: Its antigen remains unidentified.

Sequencing was carried out using PBMCs. The chain carries TRBV7-2 and TRBJ2-1, with TRBD2 as a possible D gene (7 bases). This TCR was recovered from a human donor in good health (CMV status not recorded). Some clones in this sample may be carry-over from other donors' samples. CDR3 DNA: TGTGCCAGCAGACTGACGGGGGCGGGGGCTAATGAGCAGTTCTTC. Translated: CASRLTGAGANEQFF.